This T cell receptor beta chain was sequenced in a study of cytomegalovirus exposure and HLA in healthy donors. Study findings and constraints: Later analysis demonstrated an association between a missense DCLRE1C variant and TCR beta V- and J-gene trimming.

In regard to this clone: Antigen specificity is unknown.

The V end was cut by 1 base, the J end by 2 bases, with 12 bases between. The germline CDR1 and CDR2 sequences are MDHEN and SYDVKM. The length of the CDR3 is 15 residues. Both 60 Vbeta primers and 13 Jbeta primers went into the PCR. Sequencing was performed with immunoSEQ multiplex PCR; in TCRdb, only in-frame clones are kept and a portion is missing. Among about 160,000 clones, 79% were seen once, and the ten largest hold about 6.7%. This sequence joins TRBV28 and TRBJ2-7, with a weak D call TRBD1 (6 bases). What was sequenced was PBMCs. The receptor comes from a man over 45 in good health and CMV-seropositive. The CDR3 is CASSLFRGYTYEQYF. CDR3 bases: TGTGCCAGCAGTTTATTCAGGGGTTATACCTACGAGCAGTACTTC.